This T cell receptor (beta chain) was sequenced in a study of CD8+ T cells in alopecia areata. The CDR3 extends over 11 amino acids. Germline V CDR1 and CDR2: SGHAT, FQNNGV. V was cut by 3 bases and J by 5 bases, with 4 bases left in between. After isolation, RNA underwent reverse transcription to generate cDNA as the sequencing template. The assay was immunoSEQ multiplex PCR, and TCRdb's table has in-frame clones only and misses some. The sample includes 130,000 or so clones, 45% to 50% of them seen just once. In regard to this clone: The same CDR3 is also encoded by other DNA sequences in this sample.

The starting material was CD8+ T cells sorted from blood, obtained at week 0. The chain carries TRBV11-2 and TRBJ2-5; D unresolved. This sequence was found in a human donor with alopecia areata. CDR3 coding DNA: TGTGCCAGCAGCTTTGGGGAGACCCAGTACTTC. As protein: CASSFGETQYF.